A selection of T cell receptor beta chains follows, all from one sample in a study of metastatic and nonmetastatic thyroid tumors. Through MiXCR, TCRdb re-clonotyped the PCR reads. Of about 13,000 clones in the sample, around 25% were seen once. Sequenced: adjacent normal tissue. These receptors all come from a female donor with papillary thyroid cancer or a benign thyroid nodule (not recorded which). Some clones in this sample may be carry-over from other donors' samples. Each CDR3 is given with its conserved first and last residue. A D gene is named only where the DNA matches it firmly. Clone size is stated in some rows and not others, as once, few, many or a class when expanded.

v_call: TRBV28; j_call: TRBJ1-5; clone_size: few; d_call: NA; cdr3_aa: CASSYSAGGGQPQHF; cdr3_nt: TGTGCCAGCAGTTACTCTGCCGGGGGCGGTCAGCCCCAGCATTTT
v_call: TRBV6-1; j_call: TRBJ1-5; clone_size: few; d_call: NA; cdr3_aa: CASRPGTDYSNQPQHF; cdr3_nt: TGTGCCAGCAGGCCTGGGACCGATTATAGCAATCAGCCCCAGCATTTT
v_call: TRBV18; j_call: TRBJ1-5; clone_size: once; d_call: NA; cdr3_aa: CASSPLPGDQPQHF; cdr3_nt: TGTGCCAGCTCACCACTTCCAGGGGATCAGCCCCAGCATTTT
v_call: TRBV20-1; j_call: TRBJ1-1; clone_size: NA; d_call: NA; cdr3_aa: CSARAGSWSTLGTEDYF; cdr3_nt: TGCAGTGCTAGAGCGGGTAGTTGGTCCACTTTGGGCACGGAAGATTACTTT
v_call: TRBV5-1; j_call: TRBJ1-5; clone_size: medium-sized; d_call: NA; cdr3_aa: CASSLDSYSNQPQHF; cdr3_nt: TGCGCCAGCAGCTTGGACAGCTATAGCAATCAGCCCCAGCATTTT
v_call: TRBV6-1; j_call: TRBJ2-1; clone_size: medium-sized; d_call: NA; cdr3_aa: CASSPGAGANNEQFF; cdr3_nt: TGTGCCAGCAGCCCCGGTGCGGGGGCAAACAATGAGCAGTTCTTC
v_call: TRBV29-1; j_call: TRBJ2-7; clone_size: many; d_call: NA; cdr3_aa: CSVDTPTSYEQYF; cdr3_nt: TGCAGCGTTGACACCCCGACCTCCTACGAGCAGTACTTC
v_call: TRBV27; j_call: TRBJ2-2; clone_size: medium-sized; d_call: NA; cdr3_aa: CASSTDTFGTGELFF; cdr3_nt: TGTGCCAGCAGTACGGATACGTTCGGGACCGGGGAGCTGTTTTTT
v_call: TRBV27; j_call: TRBJ1-5; clone_size: NA; d_call: NA; cdr3_aa: CASNPAGLGQPQHF; cdr3_nt: TGTGCCAGCAATCCCGCCGGGTTGGGTCAGCCCCAGCATTTT
v_call: TRBV28; j_call: TRBJ2-3; clone_size: few; d_call: NA; cdr3_aa: CASSPRTDTVGTDTQYF; cdr3_nt: TGTGCCAGCAGTCCTCGGACGGACACCGTCGGCACAGATACGCAGTATTTT
v_call: TRBV28; j_call: TRBJ2-7; clone_size: few; d_call: NA; cdr3_aa: CASSLFGTFYEQYF; cdr3_nt: TGTGCCAGCAGTTTGTTCGGGACTTTCTACGAGCAGTACTTC
v_call: TRBV7-3; j_call: TRBJ1-1; clone_size: medium-sized; d_call: NA; cdr3_aa: CASTFRQVNTEAFF; cdr3_nt: TGTGCCAGCACCTTCAGGCAGGTGAACACTGAAGCTTTCTTT
v_call: TRBV19; j_call: TRBJ2-1; clone_size: many; d_call: TRBD2; cdr3_aa: CASSMGGSSYNEQFF; cdr3_nt: TGTGCCAGTAGTATGGGGGGGAGTTCCTACAATGAGCAGTTCTTC
v_call: TRBV28; j_call: TRBJ1-1; clone_size: NA; d_call: NA; cdr3_aa: CASILRGFPEAFF; cdr3_nt: TGTGCCAGCATCCTGAGGGGATTCCCTGAAGCTTTCTTT
v_call: TRBV29-1; j_call: TRBJ1-5; clone_size: few; d_call: NA; cdr3_aa: CSVAIQANQLQHF; cdr3_nt: TGCAGCGTAGCTATACAGGCCAATCAGCTCCAGCATTTT
v_call: TRBV7-8; j_call: TRBJ1-1; clone_size: once; d_call: NA; cdr3_aa: CASTLEGGNTEALF; cdr3_nt: TGTGCCAGCACCCTCGAGGGGGGGAACACTGAAGCTTTGTTT
v_call: TRBV30; j_call: TRBJ1-1; clone_size: many; d_call: TRBD1; cdr3_aa: CAWSPGQVNTEAFF; cdr3_nt: TGTGCCTGGAGTCCGGGACAGGTGAACACTGAAGCTTTCTTT
v_call: TRBV7-2; j_call: TRBJ2-3; clone_size: medium-sized; d_call: NA; cdr3_aa: CASSLAAVDTQYF; cdr3_nt: TGTGCCAGCAGCTTAGCTGCGGTGGATACGCAGTATTTT
v_call: TRBV5-1; j_call: TRBJ2-1; clone_size: once; d_call: NA; cdr3_aa: CASRWTWGNEQFF; cdr3_nt: TGCGCCAGCAGATGGACATGGGGCAATGAGCAGTTCTTC
v_call: TRBV6-6; j_call: TRBJ1-2; clone_size: NA; d_call: TRBD1; cdr3_aa: CASSYDARQGSYGYTF; cdr3_nt: TGTGCCAGCAGTTACGATGCCCGACAGGGAAGCTATGGCTACACCTTC
v_call: TRBV24-1; j_call: TRBJ2-3; clone_size: NA; d_call: TRBD2; cdr3_aa: CATRSKGLAGVSRLADTQYF; cdr3_nt: TGTGCCACCCGGTCGAAGGGTCTAGCGGGAGTTAGTAGGCTCGCAGATACGCAGTATTTT
v_call: TRBV12-3/TRBV12-4; j_call: TRBJ2-7; clone_size: few; d_call: TRBD2; cdr3_aa: CASSLGTSGSEQYF; cdr3_nt: TGTGCCAGCAGTTTAGGGACTAGCGGGAGCGAGCAGTACTTC
v_call: TRBV25-1; j_call: TRBJ2-1; clone_size: medium-sized; d_call: NA; cdr3_aa: CASSELTASSYNEQFF; cdr3_nt: TGTGCCAGCAGTGAACTTACGGCCAGCTCCTACAATGAGCAGTTCTTC
v_call: TRBV6-1; j_call: TRBJ2-7; clone_size: few; d_call: NA; cdr3_aa: CASKGSGGPYEQHF; cdr3_nt: TGTGCCAGCAAGGGTTCTGGAGGACCCTACGAGCAGCACTTC
v_call: TRBV5-1; j_call: TRBJ2-7; clone_size: NA; d_call: NA; cdr3_aa: CASSSGASYEQYF; cdr3_nt: TGCGCCAGCAGCTCAGGGGCGAGCTACGAGCAGTACTTC
v_call: TRBV27; j_call: TRBJ1-2; clone_size: NA; d_call: NA; cdr3_aa: CASSLHPNYDYTF; cdr3_nt: TGTGCCAGCAGTTTACACCCCAACTATGACTACACCTTC
v_call: TRBV7-2; j_call: TRBJ2-5; clone_size: many; d_call: TRBD2; cdr3_aa: CASSLRHGGRARGETQYF; cdr3_nt: TGTGCCAGCAGCTTACGCCATGGGGGGAGGGCCCGTGGAGAGACCCAGTACTTC
v_call: TRBV9; j_call: TRBJ2-7; clone_size: NA; d_call: NA; cdr3_aa: CASSVGGGFDEQYF; cdr3_nt: TGTGCCAGCAGCGTAGGTGGGGGCTTTGACGAGCAGTACTTC
v_call: TRBV10-3; j_call: TRBJ2-7; clone_size: NA; d_call: NA; cdr3_aa: CAISESTGSSYEQYF; cdr3_nt: TGTGCCATCAGTGAGTCTACTGGGAGCTCCTACGAGCAGTACTTC
v_call: TRBV28; j_call: TRBJ1-6; clone_size: once; d_call: NA; cdr3_aa: CACRLGGRDNSPLQF; cdr3_nt: TGTGCCTGCAGGTTAGGGGGTCGGGATAATTCACCCCTCCAATTT
v_call: TRBV5-1; j_call: TRBJ2-7; clone_size: medium-sized; d_call: TRBD2; cdr3_aa: CASSLGLAGAREQYF; cdr3_nt: TGCGCCAGCAGCTTGGGACTAGCGGGAGCTCGGGAGCAGTACTTC
v_call: TRBV27; j_call: TRBJ1-1; clone_size: medium-sized; d_call: NA; cdr3_aa: CASSLQPGNTEAFF; cdr3_nt: TGTGCCAGCAGTCTGCAGCCGGGGAACACTGAAGCTTTCTTT
v_call: TRBV13; j_call: TRBJ2-7; clone_size: NA; d_call: NA; cdr3_aa: CASSLGQNPYEQYF; cdr3_nt: TGTGCCAGCAGCTTAGGACAGAACCCCTACGAGCAGTACTTC
v_call: TRBV5-1; j_call: TRBJ1-2; clone_size: medium-sized; d_call: TRBD1; cdr3_aa: CASSDEGTGGGYGYTF; cdr3_nt: TGCGCCAGCAGCGATGAGGGGACAGGGGGCGGCTATGGCTACACCTTC
v_call: TRBV24-1; j_call: TRBJ2-1; clone_size: NA; d_call: NA; cdr3_aa: CATSQGVGGSYNEQFF; cdr3_nt: TGTGCCACCAGTCAAGGCGTAGGGGGGTCCTACAATGAGCAGTTCTTC
v_call: TRBV7-6; j_call: TRBJ2-7; clone_size: medium-sized; d_call: NA; cdr3_aa: CASSPDRLVIYEQYF; cdr3_nt: TGTGCCAGCAGCCCCGACAGGTTGGTCATCTACGAGCAGTACTTC
v_call: TRBV4-2; j_call: TRBJ2-7; clone_size: NA; d_call: NA; cdr3_aa: CANSQDHVYEQYF; cdr3_nt: TGTGCCAACAGCCAAGATCACGTCTACGAGCAGTACTTC
v_call: TRBV2; j_call: TRBJ2-1; clone_size: medium-sized; d_call: NA; cdr3_aa: CASSRGTYNEQFF; cdr3_nt: TGTGCCAGCAGTCGCGGGACATACAATGAGCAGTTCTTC
v_call: TRBV12-3/TRBV12-4; j_call: TRBJ1-1; clone_size: many; d_call: TRBD1; cdr3_aa: CASSARTGVTEAFF; cdr3_nt: TGTGCCAGCAGTGCCCGGACAGGGGTTACTGAAGCTTTCTTT
v_call: TRBV10-3; j_call: TRBJ1-1; clone_size: NA; d_call: TRBD1; cdr3_aa: CAISRQGINTEAFF; cdr3_nt: TGTGCCATCAGCAGACAGGGAATTAACACTGAAGCTTTCTTT
v_call: TRBV13; j_call: TRBJ1-1; clone_size: NA; d_call: NA; cdr3_aa: CARLWCDRYTEAFF; cdr3_nt: TGTGCCAGGTTATGGTGCGACAGGTACACTGAAGCTTTCTTT
v_call: TRBV20-1; j_call: TRBJ2-7; clone_size: NA; d_call: NA; cdr3_aa: CSANLAHLRWEQYF; cdr3_nt: TGCAGTGCTAATTTGGCACACCTCCGATGGGAGCAGTACTTC
v_call: TRBV6-1; j_call: TRBJ1-6; clone_size: few; d_call: NA; cdr3_aa: CASTSRELGDSPLHF; cdr3_nt: TGTGCCAGCACTTCACGGGAGTTAGGGGATTCACCCCTCCACTTT
v_call: TRBV28; j_call: TRBJ2-7; clone_size: NA; d_call: NA; cdr3_aa: CASSPSSVASSYEQYF; cdr3_nt: TGTGCCAGCAGTCCGAGTAGTGTCGCCAGCTCCTACGAGCAGTACTTC
v_call: TRBV6-2/TRBV6-3; j_call: TRBJ2-2; clone_size: few; d_call: NA; cdr3_aa: CASRDGELFF; cdr3_nt: TGTGCCAGTCGTGACGGGGAGCTGTTTTTT
v_call: TRBV2; j_call: TRBJ1-1; clone_size: few; d_call: TRBD1; cdr3_aa: CASRDQGAATEAFF; cdr3_nt: TGTGCCAGCAGGGATCAGGGGGCGGCCACTGAAGCTTTCTTT
v_call: TRBV19; j_call: TRBJ1-5; clone_size: NA; d_call: NA; cdr3_aa: CASSITGPPENQPHHF; cdr3_nt: TGTGCCAGTAGTATAACTGGCCCTCCGGAGAATCAGCCACATCATTTT
v_call: TRBV6-1; j_call: TRBJ2-5; clone_size: many; d_call: NA; cdr3_aa: CASSPPGDGETQYF; cdr3_nt: TGTGCCAGCAGCCCTCCCGGAGATGGAGAGACCCAGTACTTC
v_call: TRBV4-1; j_call: TRBJ1-4; clone_size: NA; d_call: TRBD1; cdr3_aa: CASSQGTGRSEKLFF; cdr3_nt: TGCGCCAGCAGCCAAGGGACAGGGAGAAGCGAAAAACTGTTTTTT
v_call: TRBV5-1; j_call: TRBJ1-1; clone_size: medium-sized; d_call: TRBD1; cdr3_aa: CASSQDRVNTEAFF; cdr3_nt: TGCGCCAGCAGCCAAGACAGGGTAAACACTGAAGCTTTCTTT
v_call: TRBV5-1; j_call: TRBJ2-7; clone_size: NA; d_call: TRBD1; cdr3_aa: CASSPTGDRYEQYF; cdr3_nt: TGCGCCAGCAGCCCGACAGGGGATCGGTACGAGCAGTACTTC
v_call: TRBV5-5; j_call: TRBJ2-5; clone_size: NA; d_call: NA; cdr3_aa: CASSLSGWGDETQYF; cdr3_nt: TGTGCCAGCAGCTTGTCAGGCTGGGGAGATGAGACCCAGTACTTC
v_call: TRBV7-8; j_call: TRBJ1-2; clone_size: NA; d_call: TRBD1; cdr3_aa: CASSLGQGYGYTF; cdr3_nt: TGTGCCAGCAGCTTGGGACAGGGATATGGCTACACCTTC
v_call: TRBV12-3/TRBV12-4; j_call: TRBJ2-7; clone_size: NA; d_call: TRBD2; cdr3_aa: CASSSSSGQPYEQYF; cdr3_nt: TGTGCCAGCAGTTCCTCTAGCGGGCAACCCTACGAGCAGTACTTC
v_call: TRBV6-1; j_call: TRBJ2-1; clone_size: NA; d_call: TRBD1; cdr3_aa: CASSRQGNNEQFF; cdr3_nt: TGTGCCAGCAGTCGACAGGGGAACAATGAGCAGTTCTTC
v_call: TRBV7-6; j_call: TRBJ2-4; clone_size: many; d_call: NA; cdr3_aa: CASSLGTGGLETVQYF; cdr3_nt: TGTGCCAGCAGCTTAGGGACTGGGGGGTTAGAGACTGTTCAGTACTTC
v_call: TRBV3-1; j_call: TRBJ2-7; clone_size: medium-sized; d_call: NA; cdr3_aa: CASSPTGYEQYF; cdr3_nt: TGTGCCAGCAGCCCGACAGGCTACGAGCAGTACTTC